These T cell receptor beta chains were read from a single sample in a study of shared clonotypes between healthy human individuals. This table comes from immunoSEQ multiplex PCR, and its TCRdb copy is limited to in-frame clones, with some not included. Of about 1,800,000 clones listed, less than 95% were seen once; the top ten hold 0.9% to 1.5%. The material sequenced was naive CD8+ T cells sorted from blood. The receptors were gathered from a man aged 18 to 29 in good health. The CDR3 runs from the conserved cysteine through the conserved F or W. A D gene is named only where the DNA matches it firmly. Not every row has a clone size; where given, it reads once, few, many or a size class.

size: .
D: TRBD1
J: TRBJ2-7
V: TRBV5-5
CDR3: CASSTTGYSEYF
DNA: TGTGCCAGCAGCACGACAGGGTATTCTGAGTACTTC

size: .
D: .
J: TRBJ1-2
V: TRBV9
CDR3: CASSVADTPVYGYTF
DNA: TGTGCCAGCAGCGTAGCGGACACCCCAGTCTATGGCTACACCTTC

size: .
D: .
J: TRBJ1-2
V: TRBV6-6
CDR3: CASSYFWGEGYTF
DNA: TGTGCCAGCAGTTACTTCTGGGGGGAGGGCTACACCTTC

size: .
D: .
J: TRBJ2-2
V: TRBV29-1
CDR3: CSVDPGLNTGELFF
DNA: TGCAGCGTTGACCCTGGCCTCAACACCGGGGAGCTGTTTTTT

size: .
D: TRBD2
J: TRBJ2-3
V: TRBV13
CDR3: CASSSSTSGDTDTQYF
DNA: TGTGCCAGCAGCTCTAGTACTAGCGGGGACACAGATACGCAGTATTTT

size: few
D: .
J: TRBJ1-6
V: TRBV19
CDR3: CASSIGGPYSPLHF
DNA: TGTGCCAGTAGTATCGGGGGTCCTTATTCACCCCTCCACTTT

size: .
D: .
J: TRBJ2-7
V: TRBV27
CDR3: CASSPAYEQYF
DNA: TGTGCCAGCAGTCCTGCCTACGAGCAGTACTTC

size: .
D: .
J: TRBJ2-5
V: TRBV5-6
CDR3: CASSFGTVQETQYF
DNA: TGTGCCAGCAGCTTTGGGACTGTTCAAGAGACCCAGTACTTC

size: .
D: .
J: TRBJ2-3
V: TRBV9
CDR3: CASSVAGSTDTQYF
DNA: TGTGCCAGCAGCGTAGCCGGCAGCACAGATACGCAGTATTTT

size: .
D: .
J: TRBJ2-3
V: TRBV10-3
CDR3: CAISESMGHAASTDTQYF
DNA: TGTGCCATCAGTGAGTCGATGGGACATGCCGCTAGCACAGATACGCAGTATTTT

size: .
D: TRBD2
J: TRBJ2-3
V: TRBV29-1
CDR3: CSVPLAGGTDTQYF
DNA: TGCAGCGTGCCTCTGGCGGGAGGAACAGATACGCAGTATTTT

size: .
D: TRBD1
J: TRBJ1-2
V: TRBV6-6
CDR3: CASSYSKGGRDGYTF
DNA: TGTGCCAGCAGTTACTCCAAAGGGGGCCGGGATGGCTACACCTTC

size: .
D: .
J: TRBJ1-1
V: TRBV5-1
CDR3: CASRGGGTEAFF
DNA: TGCGCCAGCAGAGGAGGGGGCACTGAAGCTTTCTTT

size: .
D: TRBD1
J: TRBJ1-1
V: TRBV4-1
CDR3: CASSRSTGPTEAFF
DNA: TGCGCCAGCAGCCGATCGACAGGGCCCACTGAAGCTTTCTTT

size: .
D: .
J: TRBJ2-2
V: TRBV12-5
CDR3: CASGLLWGTGELFF
DNA: TGTGCTAGTGGTTTGCTATGGGGCACCGGGGAGCTGTTTTTT

size: .
D: .
J: TRBJ2-5
V: TRBV6-5
CDR3: CASRTDIISLETQYF
DNA: TGTGCCAGCAGAACGGACATAATCTCGTTAGAGACCCAGTACTTC

size: .
D: .
J: TRBJ2-5
V: TRBV7-9
CDR3: CASSLVGIRETQYF
DNA: TGTGCCAGCAGCTTAGTGGGGATTCGGGAGACCCAGTACTTC

size: .
D: .
J: TRBJ2-3
V: TRBV7-9
CDR3: CASSHGDSSTDTQYF
DNA: TGTGCCAGCAGCCACGGAGACTCTAGCACAGATACGCAGTATTTT

size: .
D: TRBD1
J: TRBJ2-1
V: TRBV28
CDR3: CASNRGQGIWNEQFF
DNA: TGTGCCAGCAACCGTGGACAGGGGATATGGAATGAGCAGTTCTTC

size: .
D: TRBD2
J: TRBJ2-1
V: TRBV4-3
CDR3: CASSRITSGHNEQFF
DNA: TGCGCCAGCAGTCGTATCACTAGCGGCCACAATGAGCAGTTCTTC

size: .
D: TRBD2
J: TRBJ2-5
V: TRBV28
CDR3: CASSLQSGGETQYF
DNA: TGTGCCAGCAGTTTACAGAGCGGGGGCGAGACCCAGTACTTC

size: .
D: TRBD2
J: TRBJ2-1
V: TRBV30
CDR3: CAWEPLGSGSREQFF
DNA: TGTGCCTGGGAACCTTTGGGTAGCGGGAGTCGGGAGCAGTTCTTC